This passage covers 29 T cell receptor beta chains from one sample sequenced in a study of shared clonotypes between healthy human individuals. TCRdb's copy holds only in-frame clones and misses some; the assay was immunoSEQ multiplex PCR. The sample has over a million clones, about three quarters seen once. Sequencing used memory CD4+ T cells sorted from blood. Noted subset: CD45RA-negative fraction. These receptors all come from a young man in good health.

V is TRBV10-1 and J is TRBJ2-7; no firm D call. Germline V gene lookup returns CDR1 WNHNN and CDR2 SYGVQD (reference sequence). Trimming pared 7 bases from V and 1 base from J, leaving 17 bases between. The CDR3 extends over 15 amino acids. CDR3 protein: CASTSARAHSYEQYF. CDR3 nucleotides: TGCGCCAGCACCTCGGCCCGCGCCCATTCCTACGAGCAGTACTTC.

This clone was picked up a small number of times. This chain uses TRBV15 with TRBJ2-3; no reliable D call. The V and J ends lost 8 bases and 3 bases respectively, with 18 bases between them. Per the germline V gene, CDR1 is LNHNV and CDR2 is YYDKDF (reference sequence). The CDR3 is 15 residues long. CDR3: CATAFGGRFTDTQYF. The CDR3 region has the DNA TGTGCCACCGCGTTCGGCGGACGGTTTACAGATACGCAGTATTTT.

The chain joins TRBV10-3 to TRBJ2-5, with D tentatively TRBD2 (5 bases). CDR3 length: 14 amino acids. V shed 3 bases and J shed 5 bases, with 13 bases lying between them. Germline-derived CDR1 and CDR2 are ENHRY and SYGVKD. CDR3 loop: CAISESPGGETQYF. The CDR3 DNA reads as TGTGCCATCAGTGAATCTCCAGGCGGGGAGACCCAGTACTTC.

The rearrangement uses TRBV5-1 and TRBJ2-7, with 7 bases lining up with TRBD1. The CDR3 has 14 amino acids. Germline values: CDR1 SGHRS, CDR2 YFSETQ. Trimming removed 4 bases from V and 3 bases from J; junction bases left unmatched: 7. Here the CDR3 reads CASSPITGVYEQYF. The CDR3 nucleotides are TGCGCCAGCAGCCCCATAACAGGGGTCTACGAGCAGTACTTC.

The chain carries TRBV21-1 and TRBJ1-5; TRBD1 is the table's D call, not checked against the DNA. TRBV21-1 is given as a pseudogene. The CDR3 extends over 19 amino acids. The CDR3 region has the DNA TGTGCCAGCAGCATAGAGCCAAGGACAGGGGGCTACGGCAATCAGCCCCAGCATTTT. It translates to CASSIEPRTGGYGNQPQHF.

The chain joins TRBV5-5 to TRBJ1-2; unclear D gene. Germline V lookup: CDR1 SGHKS, CDR2 YYEKEE (reference sequence). Trimming removed 4 bases at V and 1 base at J, with 5 bases between. The CDR3 sequence is 12 residues long. CDR3 protein: CASSPVNYGYTF. The CDR3 nucleotides read TGTGCCAGCAGCCCCGTTAACTATGGCTACACCTTC.

The chain is built from TRBV5-1 and TRBJ2-2, with 11 bases matching TRBD1. The CDR3 is made up of 15 amino acids. Losses at the gene ends were 4 bases for V and 7 bases for J; bases not matched to a gene: 6. In germline, CDR1 is SGHRS, CDR2 YFSETQ. The CDR3 loop is CASSQGQGVIGELFF. The CDR3 bases are TGCGCCAGCAGCCAGGGACAGGGGGTAATCGGGGAGCTGTTTTTT.

The chain links TRBV5-1 to TRBJ2-5, with TRBD2 matching over 7 bases. CDR3 length equals 14 residues. Losses at the gene ends were 6 bases for V and 3 bases for J; bases not matched to a gene: 8. Germline CDR1 and CDR2: SGHRS and YFSETQ. Written as DNA, the CDR3 is TGCGCCAGCACACCTTTAAGCGGGGAAGAGACCCAGTACTTC. Translation gives CASTPLSGEETQYF.

This chain links TRBV7-8 with TRBJ1-2; possibly TRBD1 for D (5 bases). The V gene's germline CDR1 is SGHVS and CDR2 FQNEAQ. The CDR3 is 14 amino acids. Trimming took 0 bases from V and 8 from J, leaving 13 bases between them. The CDR3 nucleotides read TGTGCCAGCAGCTTAGCGCAGACAGTTGGAGGCTACACCTTC. It codes for CASSLAQTVGGYTF.

Notes on this clone: A much more abundant neighbour one base away suggests this may be a read error. The CDR3 here is CASTFTGYYGYTF. The CDR3 nucleotides read TGTGCCAGCACCTTTACAGGGTACTATGGCTACACCTTC. The chain links TRBV5-6 to TRBJ1-2; a weak D match, TRBD1 (6 bases). The V end lost 6 bases, the J end lost 3 bases, and 12 bases lay between the germline ends. Per germline, CDR1 SGHDT and CDR2 YYEEEE. There are 13 residues in the CDR3.

V and J are TRBV5-1 and TRBJ2-7; 7 bases line up with TRBD1. J lost 5 bases, V lost 0 bases, and 14 bases had no gene match. Germline CDR1 and CDR2: SGHRS and YFSETQ. The CDR3 loop spans 17 amino acids. CDR3 sequence reads: CASSLAQGTAAQDEQYF. CDR3 DNA: TGCGCCAGCAGCTTGGCCCAAGGGACAGCGGCTCAGGACGAGCAGTACTTC.

This chain uses TRBV7-9 with TRBJ2-3, with 9 positions matching TRBD1. The V gene end was trimmed by 2 bases and the J gene end by 4 bases; junction bases not matched to a gene: 7. Germline assignment: CDR1 SEHNR and CDR2 FQNEAQ (reference sequence). The CDR3 totals 16 residues. CDR3 in DNA: TGTGCCAGCAGCTTATTCCCGGGACAGGGAGCAGATACGCAGTATTTT. Protein sequence: CASSLFPGQGADTQYF.

This sequence joins TRBV30 and TRBJ2-3; 7 bases match TRBD2. The CDR3 is made up of 16 amino acids. V trimming: 1 base; J trimming: 10 bases; junction bases outside the gene matches: 17. CDR1 GTSNPN and CDR2 SVGIG come from the germline V gene (reference sequence). The CDR3, as DNA: TGTGCCTGGAGTGCTTCGGGTAGCGGGCCAGTTACCGCGCAGTATTTT. Residues: CAWSASGSGPVTAQYF.

This clone is a singleton in its sample. This chain uses TRBV29-1 with TRBJ2-3; 8 bases are shared with TRBD1. Germline assignment: CDR1 SQVTM and CDR2 ANQGSEA. Losses at the gene ends were 5 bases for V and 2 bases for J; bases not matched to a gene: 9. The CDR3 extends over 15 amino acids. The CDR3 spells CSVLGTGSITDTQYF. For the CDR3, the DNA is TGCAGCGTTCTAGGGACAGGTTCAATCACAGATACGCAGTATTTT.

This clone was picked up one time. The rearrangement links TRBV9 to TRBJ2-1, with 11 bases lining up with TRBD2. The CDR3 has 15 amino acids. V dropped 4 bases and J dropped 4; count of bases not matched to a gene: 4. Germline V gives CDR1 SGDLS, CDR2 YYNGEE. CDR3 loop: CASSLRTSGYNEQFF. The CDR3 DNA is TGTGCCAGCAGCCTCCGGACTAGCGGGTACAATGAGCAGTTCTTC.

The chain combines TRBV10-3 with TRBJ2-3, with D possibly TRBD2 on 5 matching bases. The V end was cut by 5 bases, the J end by 1 base, with 16 bases between. This CDR3 is 16 amino acids long. CDR1 is ENHRY, CDR2 SYGVKD, per germline. The CDR3 nucleotides read TGTGCCATCAGTCGCACAAATAGCGCAGGCACAGATACGCAGTATTTT. It is translated as CAISRTNSAGTDTQYF.

The chain has TRBV30 and TRBJ2-1; D is perhaps TRBD2 (6 bases). Germline loops: CDR1 GTSNPN, CDR2 SVGIG (reference sequence). This CDR3 comprises 13 residues. Trimming left V 0 bases short and J 9 bases short, with 12 bases between. CDR3 sequence (DNA): TGTGCCTGGAGTGTAACTAGCTGGGGTGAGCAGTTCTTC. It encodes CAWSVTSWGEQFF.

The chain employs TRBV5-1 and TRBJ2-2, with D tentatively TRBD1 (6 bases). Trimming cost V 4 bases and J 2 bases, with 12 bases left between them. The CDR3 extends over 15 amino acids. Germline lookup yields CDR1 SGHRS and CDR2 YFSETQ. The CDR3 spells CASSPRTENTGELFF. CDR3 in DNA: TGCGCCAGCAGCCCACGGACAGAAAACACCGGGGAGCTGTTTTTT.

The chain employs TRBV5-1 and TRBJ1-4; no clear D gene. V was trimmed by 4 bases and J by 4 bases, leaving 20 bases between them. Germline V gene sequence: CDR1 SGHRS, CDR2 YFSETQ. There are 17 residues in the CDR3. CDR3 loop: CASSPHLGTIGNEKLFF. The DNA for the CDR3 is TGCGCCAGCAGCCCCCACCTCGGAACTATCGGTAATGAAAAACTGTTTTTT.

The chain uses TRBV6-1 and TRBJ2-5; 7 bases align to TRBD2. With 0 bases clipped from V and 4 bases from J, the junction kept 5 bases outside the gene matches. The CDR3 runs 15 residues. The V gene's germline CDR1 is MNHNS and CDR2 SASEGT. CDR3 region: CASSEAGGPGETQYF. In DNA form, the CDR3 reads TGTGCCAGCAGTGAAGCGGGAGGGCCGGGAGAGACCCAGTACTTC.

J is TRBJ2-1 and V is TRBV15; no clear D gene. V was clipped by 0 bases and J by 6 bases, with 12 bases between them. The CDR3 runs 15 residues. Germline CDR1 and CDR2: LNHNV and YYDKDF (reference sequence). CDR3 loop: CATSRDHDGTNEQFF. In DNA form, the CDR3 reads TGTGCCACCAGCAGAGATCACGACGGAACCAATGAGCAGTTCTTC.

The chain couples TRBV6-5 to TRBJ2-7, with 7 bases lining up with TRBD2. J was trimmed by 6 bases and V by 0 bases; bases with no gene match: 8. CDR1 is MNHEY and CDR2 is SVGAGI in the germline V gene. The CDR3 has 15 residues. The DNA for the CDR3 is TGTGCCAGCAGTTACTCGATGGTTGGGGGGGGCGAGCAGTACTTC. This codes for CASSYSMVGGGEQYF.

The chain uses TRBV14 and TRBJ2-5; D not resolved. The length of the CDR3 is 13 residues. V was cut by 4 bases and J by 4 bases, with 10 bases left in between. The germline CDR1 and CDR2 sequences are SGHDN and FVKESK. The CDR3 here is CASSRALGETQYF. The CDR3 DNA is TGTGCCAGCAGCCGGGCACTGGGAGAGACCCAGTACTTC.

This clone was picked up a small number of times. Within the sample, other DNA sequences also encode this same CDR3. The chain links TRBV5-1 to TRBJ2-7; D is unresolved. CDR1 is SGHRS and CDR2 is YFSETQ in the germline V gene. The V end was cut by 2 bases, the J end by 6 bases, with 9 bases between. The CDR3 spans 12 residues. CDR3 sequence reads: CASSLRTGEQYF. CDR3 nucleotide sequence: TGCGCCAGCAGCTTAAGGACGGGCGAGCAGTACTTC.

The chain combines TRBV5-4 with TRBJ1-6; D might be TRBD1 (5 bases). Germline V gives CDR1 SGHNT, CDR2 YYREEE (reference sequence). V lost 4 bases, J lost 8 bases, and 16 bases lay in between. This CDR3 region has 15 residues. CDR3 nucleotide sequence: TGTGCCAGCAGCCCGTCTTCAGGGCGAGATTCACCCCTCCACTTT. Translated: CASSPSSGRDSPLHF.

This clone was seen once. The chain is built from TRBV18 and TRBJ2-2; possibly TRBD1 for D (5 bases). Germline CDR1 and CDR2: KGHSH and LQKENI. This CDR3 has 14 residues. V shed 2 bases and J shed 4 bases, with 8 bases lying between them. The CDR3 DNA sequence: TGTGCCAGCTCACCAGACAGACCCACCGGGGAGCTGTTTTTT. Its translation: CASSPDRPTGELFF.

This clone appeared once. The CDR3 DNA reads as TGCGCCAGCAGCCAAGATTGGGTTAATTCACCCCTCCACTTT. Protein sequence: CASSQDWVNSPLHF. V gene TRBV4-3 combines with J gene TRBJ1-6, with unresolved D. This CDR3 is 14 amino acids long. Germline-derived CDR1 and CDR2 are LGHNA and YSLEER. The V and J ends lost 0 bases and 6 bases respectively, with 6 bases between them.

The chain couples TRBV9 to TRBJ2-2; D possibly corresponds to TRBD1 (5 bases). Germline V lookup: CDR1 SGDLS, CDR2 YYNGEE. The CDR3 totals 15 residues. V gave up 7 bases and J gave up 0 bases, with 13 bases separating them. CDR3 sequence (DNA): TGTGCCAGCGGGGCCGGCGTTACGAACACCGGGGAGCTGTTTTTT. Its protein product is CASGAGVTNTGELFF. Combining the CDR3 with reference TRBV9 and TRBJ2-2 gives the whole variable domain DSGVTQTPKHLITATGQRVTLRCSPRSGDLSVYWYQQSLDQGLQFLIQYYNGEERAKGNILERFSAQQFPDLHSELNLSSLELGDSALYFCASGAGVTNTGELFFGEGSRLTVL.

The chain combines TRBV5-1 with TRBJ2-3; the match to TRBD1 covers 7 bases. The CDR3 is made up of 15 amino acids. The V segment lost 2 bases and the J segment 2 bases; nucleotides outside the gene matches: 5. The V gene's germline CDR1 is SGHRS and CDR2 YFSETQ. This CDR3 reads CASSLQGRVTDTQYF. DNA for the CDR3: TGCGCCAGCAGCTTACAGGGGCGGGTCACAGATACGCAGTATTTT.